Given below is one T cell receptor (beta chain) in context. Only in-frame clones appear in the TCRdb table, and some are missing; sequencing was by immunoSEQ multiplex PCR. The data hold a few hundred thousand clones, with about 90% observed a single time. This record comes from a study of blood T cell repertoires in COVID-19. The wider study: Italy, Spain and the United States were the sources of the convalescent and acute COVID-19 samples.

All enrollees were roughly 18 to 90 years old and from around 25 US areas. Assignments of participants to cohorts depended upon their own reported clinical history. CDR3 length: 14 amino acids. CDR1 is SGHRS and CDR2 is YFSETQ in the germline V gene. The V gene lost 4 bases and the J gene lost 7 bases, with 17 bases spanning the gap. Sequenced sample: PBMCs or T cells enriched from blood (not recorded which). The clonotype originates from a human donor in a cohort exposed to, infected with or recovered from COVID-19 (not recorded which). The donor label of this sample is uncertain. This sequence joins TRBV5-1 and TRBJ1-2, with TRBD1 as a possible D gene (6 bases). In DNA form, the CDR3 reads TGCGCCAGCAGCCAGGACAGCGTCTCAGGTGGCTACACCTTC. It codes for CASSQDSVSGGYTF.